These T cell receptor beta chains were read from a single sample in a study of blood T cell repertoires in COVID-19. Here immunoSEQ multiplex PCR was the method, and the copy in TCRdb shows in-frame clones only, minus some. The sample includes about 210,000 clones, 70% to 90% of them seen just once. The sample was PBMCs or T cells enriched from blood (not recorded which). Source of these receptors: a woman aged 18-35 years who had recovered from COVID-19. Both conserved end residues are part of each CDR3. A D gene is named only where the DNA matches it firmly. Clone sizes are given selectively: once, few, many, or a class where the clone is expanded.

clone_size,d_call,v_call,j_call,cdr3_nt,cdr3_aa
-,-,TRBV28,TRBJ1-2,TGTGCCAGCATGTTACAGTCGCAGGGCTACACCTTC,CASMLQSQGYTF
-,-,TRBV6-1,TRBJ1-2,TGTGCCAGCAGTGAACAGGGCACCAGGGTTGGAGCCTACTATGGCTACACCTTC,CASSEQGTRVGAYYGYTF
few,-,TRBV28,TRBJ2-1,TGTGCCAGCAGTTTTACCGGGACTCAGAGCTCCTACAATGAGCAGTTCTTC,CASSFTGTQSSYNEQFF
-,TRBD1,TRBV10-3,TRBJ1-1,TGTGCCATCAGTGGAGGGGACAGATTGAACACTGAAGCTTTCTTT,CAISGGDRLNTEAFF
-,-,TRBV4-2,TRBJ1-1,TGTGCCAGCAGCCAAGATTTGTCGGGAACAATTGAAGCTTTCTTT,CASSQDLSGTIEAFF
-,TRBD1,TRBV9,TRBJ1-6,TGTGCCAGCACCCAAGACGACAGGGGGAATTCACCCCTCCACTTT,CASTQDDRGNSPLHF
-,-,TRBV29-1,TRBJ2-2,TGCAGCGTTTTGTTTCCCACAGGGAGCGGGGAGCTGTTTTTT,CSVLFPTGSGELFF
-,-,TRBV6-2/TRBV6-3,TRBJ2-7,TGTGCCAGCAGTCCCAGCTACGAGCAGTACTTC,CASSPSYEQYF
-,-,TRBV4-1,TRBJ1-4,TGCGCCAGCAGCCAAGAGGCAGGGTCGAATGAAAAACTGTTTTTT,CASSQEAGSNEKLFF
-,-,TRBV4-1,TRBJ1-4,TGCGCCAGCAGCCAAGTCAGAGCAGGGAATGAAAAACTGTTTTTT,CASSQVRAGNEKLFF
few,TRBD2,TRBV3-1/TRBV3-2,TRBJ2-1,TGTGCCAGCAGCCGCCGACTAGCGGGGTCGTCCTACAATGAGCAGTTCTTC,CASSRRLAGSSYNEQFF
-,-,TRBV12-3/TRBV12-4,TRBJ1-3,TGTGCCGGGACCAGGGGTTCTGGAAACACCATATATTTT,CAGTRGSGNTIYF
-,-,TRBV7-2,TRBJ1-4,TGTGCCAGCAGCTTTTCAGGGAACGGAGAAAAACTGTTTTTT,CASSFSGNGEKLFF
-,-,TRBV13,TRBJ2-2,TGTGCCAGCAGCTTACGAGGCCCCGGGGAGCTGTTTTTT,CASSLRGPGELFF
-,TRBD1,TRBV9,TRBJ1-4,TGTGCCAGCAGCGTAGGAGGGACAGGGGGTGAAAAACTGTTTTTT,CASSVGGTGGEKLFF
-,TRBD1,TRBV5-5,TRBJ1-6,TGTGCCAGCAGCGGAGGAGGGACAGGGGGGAATTCACCCCTCCACTTT,CASSGGGTGGNSPLHF
-,-,TRBV24-1,TRBJ2-1,TGTGCCACCAGTGACAGGGGCCTAAGCTCCTACAATGAGCAGTTCTTC,CATSDRGLSSYNEQFF
-,TRBD1,TRBV29-1,TRBJ2-2,TGCAGCGTTCAGGGACAGGGGAACACCGGGGAGCTGTTTTTT,CSVQGQGNTGELFF
once,-,TRBV9,TRBJ2-3,TGTGCCAGCAGCCCGGGGGGCACAGATACGCAGTATTTT,CASSPGGTDTQYF
-,TRBD1,TRBV27,TRBJ1-6,TGTGCCAGCAGTTTTACGCTGGGACAGGGGTATTCACCCCTCCACTTT,CASSFTLGQGYSPLHF
-,TRBD1,TRBV9,TRBJ2-7,TGTGCCAGCAGCGTCCGGGACAGGCCATACGAGCAGTACTTC,CASSVRDRPYEQYF
-,TRBD1,TRBV6-6,TRBJ1-1,TGTGCCAGCAGTTTGACAGGGTTGGGCACTGAAGCTTTCTTT,CASSLTGLGTEAFF
few,-,TRBV7-9,TRBJ1-1,TGTGCCAGCAGCCCCAACCTAGGGGCTGAAGCTTTCTTT,CASSPNLGAEAFF
-,-,TRBV4-1,TRBJ1-3,TGCGCCAGCAGCCAAGTTGGGGGCCGCCGCCGGGCTGGAAACACCATATATTTT,CASSQVGGRRRAGNTIYF
-,-,TRBV5-1,TRBJ1-4,TGCGCCAGCAGCCCGGGAGGAGGGTGGGGTGAAAAACTGTTTTTT,CASSPGGGWGEKLFF
once,TRBD1,TRBV7-9,TRBJ1-1,TGTGCCAGCAGCGCTTATTCGGATCGGACAGGTGGTACTGAAGCTTTCTTT,CASSAYSDRTGGTEAFF
once,TRBD2,TRBV20-1,TRBJ2-7,TGCAGTGCTAGTGGTAGCGGGGGGTCCTACGAGCAGTACTTC,CSASGSGGSYEQYF
-,-,TRBV4-1,TRBJ2-7,TGCGCCAGCAGCCAAGATAGGACAGACTCCTACGAGCAGTACTTC,CASSQDRTDSYEQYF
-,-,TRBV5-1,TRBJ1-2,TGCGCCACCGCTAACCCCGGGAAGGGGGCTAACTATGGCTACACCTTC,CATANPGKGANYGYTF
-,-,TRBV3-1/TRBV3-2,TRBJ2-2,TGTGCCAGCAGCCTAGGACTGGAATACACCGGGGAGCTGTTTTTT,CASSLGLEYTGELFF
-,-,TRBV18,TRBJ1-1,TGTGCCAGCTCACCAATGGACAGCCAAACTGGTAATGAAGCTTTCTTT,CASSPMDSQTGNEAFF
-,TRBD2,TRBV24-1,TRBJ2-3,TGTGCCACCAGTGATTTGGGGGGAGGGACAGATACGCAGTATTTT,CATSDLGGGTDTQYF
-,TRBD1,TRBV25-1,TRBJ1-2,TGTGCCAGCAGTGGAACACCCGACAGGGGCTATGGCTACACCTTC,CASSGTPDRGYGYTF
-,-,TRBV21-1,TRBJ1-3,TGTGCCAGCAGCAAAGAACGAGCGGTTTTCTCTGGAAACACCATATATTTT,CASSKERAVFSGNTIYF
few,-,TRBV30,TRBJ1-1,TGTGCCTGGATGAGGTTCGGAACTGAAGCTTTCTTT,CAWMRFGTEAFF
-,-,TRBV19,TRBJ1-2,TGTGCCAGTAGTATCCCCACAGATTATGGCTACACCTTC,CASSIPTDYGYTF
-,-,TRBV2,TRBJ1-3,TGTGCCAGCTCCTCCGCGGGGCCTACCACCATATATTTT,CASSSAGPTTIYF
many,-,TRBV28,TRBJ2-2,TGTGCCAGCAGTTTGAGGCAGCCCTACGGGGAGCTGTTTTTT,CASSLRQPYGELFF
-,TRBD1,TRBV5-1,TRBJ2-7,TGCGCCAGCAGCGGGGGACAGGGAGGCTACGAGCAGTACTTC,CASSGGQGGYEQYF
-,-,TRBV13,TRBJ2-3,TGTGCCAGCAGCTTAGCCCTCGGGGAGATTCCAGATACGCAGTATTTT,CASSLALGEIPDTQYF
-,TRBD1,TRBV18,TRBJ1-1,TGTGCCAGCTCATCGGACAGGGGGACTGAAGCTTTCTTT,CASSSDRGTEAFF
once,-,TRBV6-5,TRBJ2-2,TGTGCCAGCAGTTACTCGAGATCCACCGGGGAGCTGTTTTTT,CASSYSRSTGELFF
-,-,TRBV24-1,TRBJ2-3,TGTGCCACCAGTAATCCCTCAGATACGCAGTATTTT,CATSNPSDTQYF
-,-,TRBV30,TRBJ1-1,TGTGCCTGGAGGGGGGCGGGCACTGAAGCTTTCTTT,CAWRGAGTEAFF